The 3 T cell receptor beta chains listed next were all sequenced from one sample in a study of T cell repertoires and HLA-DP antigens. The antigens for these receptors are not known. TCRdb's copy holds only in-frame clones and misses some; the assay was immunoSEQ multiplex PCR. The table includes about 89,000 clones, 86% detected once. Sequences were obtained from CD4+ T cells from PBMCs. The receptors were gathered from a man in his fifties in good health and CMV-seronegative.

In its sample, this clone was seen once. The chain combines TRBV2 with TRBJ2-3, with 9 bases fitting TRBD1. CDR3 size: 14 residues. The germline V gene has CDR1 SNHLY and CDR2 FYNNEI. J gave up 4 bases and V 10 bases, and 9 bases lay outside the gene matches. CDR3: CATPGQGNADTQYF. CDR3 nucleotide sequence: TGTGCCACCCCCGGACAGGGGAATGCAGATACGCAGTATTTT.

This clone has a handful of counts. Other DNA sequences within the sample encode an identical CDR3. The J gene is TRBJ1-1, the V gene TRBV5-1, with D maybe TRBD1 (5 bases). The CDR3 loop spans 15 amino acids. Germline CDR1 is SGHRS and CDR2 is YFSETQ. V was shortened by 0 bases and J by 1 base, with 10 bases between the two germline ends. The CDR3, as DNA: TGCGCCAGCAGCTTGGGTGGGGCGCGGAACACTGAAGCTTTCTTT. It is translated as CASSLGGARNTEAFF. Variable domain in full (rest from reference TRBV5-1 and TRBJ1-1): KAGVTQTPRYLIKTRGQQVTLSCSPISGHRSVSWYQQTPGQGLQFLFEYFSETQRNKGNFPGRFSGRQFSNSRSEMNVSTLELGDSALYLCASSLGGARNTEAFFGQGTRLTVV.

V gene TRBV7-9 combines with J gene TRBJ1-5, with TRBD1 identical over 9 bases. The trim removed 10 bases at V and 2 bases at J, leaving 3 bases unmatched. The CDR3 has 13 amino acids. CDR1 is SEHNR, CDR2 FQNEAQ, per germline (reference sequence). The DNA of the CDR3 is TGTGCCAATCGGGACAGGGGCAATCAGCCCCAGCATTTT. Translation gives CANRDRGNQPQHF.